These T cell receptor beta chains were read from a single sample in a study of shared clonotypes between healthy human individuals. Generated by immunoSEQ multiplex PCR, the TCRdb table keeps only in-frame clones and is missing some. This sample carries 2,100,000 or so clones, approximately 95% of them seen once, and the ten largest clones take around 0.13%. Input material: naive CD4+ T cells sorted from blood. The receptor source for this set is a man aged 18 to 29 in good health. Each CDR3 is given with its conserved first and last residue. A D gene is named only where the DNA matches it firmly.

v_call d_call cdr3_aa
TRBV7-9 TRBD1 CASSLTGTGVTEAFF
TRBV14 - CASSQVVYSGNTIYF
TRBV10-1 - CASGGGFTGELFF
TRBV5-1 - CASSLAENYGYTF
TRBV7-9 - CASSLESVNEQFF
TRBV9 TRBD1 CASSPRYRGLGNTIYF
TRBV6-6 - CASTFGQVSYEQYF
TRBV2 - CASRGGAANTGELFF
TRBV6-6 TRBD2 CAIAGQIQETQYF
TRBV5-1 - CASSLERDRAFF
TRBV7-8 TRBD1 CASSLRTGGLRETQYF
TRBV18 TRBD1 CASSVGQMSSYEQYF
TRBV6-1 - CASKGASDFGEAFF
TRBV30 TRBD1 CAWSVRGRNTGELFF
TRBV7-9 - CASSPTSGGEKLFF
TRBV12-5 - CASGFRGELFF
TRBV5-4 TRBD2 CASSPQREGKETQYF
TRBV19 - CASSSTGHSDNEQFF
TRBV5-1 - CASSPHSTSSYNEQFF
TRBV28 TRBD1 CASSRQGEGVDTEAFF
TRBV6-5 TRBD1 CASSETGGSYEQYF
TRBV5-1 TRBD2 CASSLAGGAQTYEQYF
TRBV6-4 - CASSDPGPYQPQHF
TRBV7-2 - CASSLSLGLTNEKLFF
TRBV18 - CASSPQSPSGELFF
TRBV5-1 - CASSLRGDGYTF
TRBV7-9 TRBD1 CASSLGTGKQETQYF
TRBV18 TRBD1 CASSPPDRGSNEKLFF
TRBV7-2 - CASSPSTGLYNEQFF
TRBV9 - CASSRRDGSYNSPLHF
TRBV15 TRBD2 CATSRPILAELQETQYF
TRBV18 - CASSPGAGRTDTQYF
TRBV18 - CASSPRGAGPAANEKLFF
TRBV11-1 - CASSLVRAGETQYF
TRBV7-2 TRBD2 CASSLMNLAGGPAEQYF
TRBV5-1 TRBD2 CASSLAKFGGGASYEQYF
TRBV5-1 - CASSLTGSNYGYTF
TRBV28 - CATQGGYEQYF
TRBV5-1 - CASSLFPPGLTLYGYTF
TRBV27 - CASSGTLNQPQHF
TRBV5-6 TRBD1 CASSYSRGTFGNTIYF
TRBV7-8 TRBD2 CASSLEASGGTDTQYF
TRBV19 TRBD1 CASSIKPRTGYNSPLHF
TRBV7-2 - CASSLVQTYGYTF
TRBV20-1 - CSAAVNEKLFF
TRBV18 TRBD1 CASSPTGNSEAFF
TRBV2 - CASRRDNYEQYF
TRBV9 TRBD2 CASSVTSGRVNEQFF
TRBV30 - CAWGRGHSPLHF
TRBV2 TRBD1 CASRNLPRDRVYGYTF
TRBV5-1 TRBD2 CASSSLGTSGSSYNEQFF
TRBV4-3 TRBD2 CASSQHLAGDGPAKNIQYF
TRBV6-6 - CASSYSGLNTEAFF
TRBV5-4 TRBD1 CASSSGQDNTEAFF